This TCR beta chain was obtained from a study of regulatory T cells in long-lasting Graves disease. Study background: Disease was considered persistent Graves' disease after over 5 years of antithyroid drugs (with positive TSH receptor antibodies). Points from the study as a whole: Persistent disease showed a preference for TRBV28, TRBJ1-2 and TRBJ2-5.

The time point denotes: persistent/refractory GD, antithyroid drugs over 5 years with positive TRAb. Extracted PBMC RNA gave rise to the TCR library. This clonotype occurred a few times. What it binds is not known. The length of the CDR3 is 13 residues. Deletions cut 6 bases from V and 4 bases from J, with 12 bases between. CDR3 regions were amplified by Arm-PCR using iRepertoire HTBI primers to build TCR beta libraries. One entry per CDR3 protein, called by TCRdb with MiXCR from the multiplex PCR reads. The table lists hundreds of thousands of distinct CDR3 sequences, about 32% of them singletons. This receptor was identified in a female donor with Graves disease. V gene TRBV12-3 or TRBV12-4 combines with J gene TRBJ1-2, with D possibly matching TRBD1 (5 bases). Source: peripheral blood mononuclear cells (PBMCs), taken when the disease was refractory, from a patient treated with antithyroid drugs. The CDR3 DNA reads TGTGCCAGCAGCCTACAGGACCCCTATGGCTACACCTTC. This sequence encodes CASSLQDPYGYTF.